Listed here are 7 T cell receptor beta chains from one sample, sequenced in a study of blood T cell repertoires in COVID-19. TCRdb keeps only in-frame clones here, not all; method: immunoSEQ multiplex PCR. The sample lists about 170,000 clones, around nine tenths seen once, with under 3% in the top ten. Material: peripheral blood. These receptors were taken from a woman aged 80 or over with COVID-19, enrolled during active disease.

The gene calls are TRBV5-1 and TRBJ1-5; D gene unclear. The CDR3 has 16 residues. The V end was cut by 0 bases, the J end by 3 bases, with 13 bases between. The V gene's germline CDR1 is SGHRS and CDR2 YFSETQ. CDR3 bases: TGCGCCAGCAGCTTGGGCTTTGAGGGTACCAATCAGCCCCAGCATTTT. This codes for CASSLGFEGTNQPQHF.

The genes are TRBV4-1 and TRBJ1-2, with a tentative D call TRBD1 (5 bases). The V gene lost 1 base and the J gene lost 4 bases, with 7 bases spanning the gap. Germline loops: CDR1 MGHRA, CDR2 YSYEKL. The CDR3 spans 13 residues. Here the CDR3 DNA reads TGCGCCAGCAGCCAAGGGACAATCTATGGCTACACCTTC. Translated, it gives CASSQGTIYGYTF.

The V call is TRBV3-1 (or the pseudogene TRBV3-2), the J call TRBJ1-3; D uncertain. The V end lost 3 bases, the J end lost 7 bases, and 19 bases lay between the germline ends. The CDR3 is made up of 16 amino acids. From germline, CDR1 is LGHDT and CDR2 YNNKEL (reference sequence). CDR3 nucleotides: TGTGCCAGCAGCCAGGCGGCTCAGACGTCTTTGAACACCATATATTTT. Its protein product is CASSQAAQTSLNTIYF.

The gene calls are TRBV4-3 and TRBJ1-2; 8 bases are shared with TRBD1. Germline loops: CDR1 LGHNA, CDR2 YSLEER. CDR3 length equals 17 residues. The J segment lost 4 bases and the V segment lost 1 base, leaving 11 bases of the junction unmatched. In nucleotides, the CDR3 is TGCGCCAGCAGCCAAGCCCTCCCGGGACAGGCCACCTATGGCTACACCTTC. This encodes CASSQALPGQATYGYTF.

The gene calls are TRBV19 and TRBJ2-5; D is possibly TRBD2 (6 bases). CDR3 length: 14 residues. Germline V gene sequence: CDR1 LNHDA, CDR2 SQIVND (reference sequence). Trimming left V 6 bases short and J 5 bases short, with 16 bases between. CDR3 sequence: CASRSWGAGETQYF. CDR3 nucleotides: TGTGCCAGTAGATCATGGGGCGCGGGGGAGACCCAGTACTTC. The full variable domain, completed using reference TRBV19 and TRBJ2-5, is DGGITQSPKYLFRKEGQNVTLSCEQNLNHDAMYWYRQDPGQGLRLIYYSQIVNDFQKGDIAEGYSVSREKKESFPLTVTSAQKNPTAFYLCASRSWGAGETQYFGPGTRLLVL.

The genes are TRBV3-1 (or the pseudogene TRBV3-2) and TRBJ1-2, with 7 bases that match TRBD1. Trimming cost V 6 bases and J 0 bases; bases outside gene matches: 13. The CDR3 loop spans 17 amino acids. Germline V gene lookup returns CDR1 LGHDT and CDR2 YNNKEL (reference sequence). Here the CDR3 DNA reads TGTGCCAGCAGACCCCCATCAGCAGGGGGACCTAACTATGGCTACACCTTC. This sequence encodes CASRPPSAGGPNYGYTF.

The chain joins TRBV10-3 to TRBJ2-1, with 10 bases aligning to TRBD2. Germline CDR1 is ENHRY and CDR2 is SYGVKD. Trimming took 2 bases from V and 1 from J; bases not matched to a gene: 2. The length of the CDR3 is 16 residues. The CDR3 nucleotides are TGTGCCATCAGTGAGCCGACTAGCGGGTCCTACAATGAGCAGTTCTTC. Amino acid sequence: CAISEPTSGSYNEQFF.